The 16 T cell receptor beta chains reported below all come from one sample, sequenced in a study of CD8+ T cells in alopecia areata. Markers including CD4, CD8alpha, NKG2D and NKG2ACE guided sorting of pooled cutaneous lymph node cells. cDNA reverse transcribed from extracted RNA served as the sequencing template. Clones were sequenced by immunoSEQ multiplex PCR, and TCRdb holds only the in-frame ones, with some missing. The sample has 200,000 to 300,000 clones, none seen only once; the top ten hold roughly 1.2%. Material for sequencing was CD4+ T cells sorted from a lymph node. These receptor sequences come from a C3H/HeJ mouse with alopecia areata. The mouse line has the MHC haplotype H2-k.

For this clone: Gene labels here are mouse ones. CDR3: CASSGSRTGSNTGQLYF. CDR3 DNA (partial): TGTGCCAGCAGTGGATCACGGACTGGTTCAAACACCGGG. V is TRBV13-1 and J is TRBJ2-2, with 7 bases that match TRBD2. The read is 4 residues too short to cover the CDR3 end, so that end is filled in from the germline J gene. The CDR3 covers 17 residues. Germline trimming cut 3 bases from V and 0 bases from J; bases unmatched to any gene: 8. CDR1 is NSHNY and CDR2 is SYGAGN in the germline V gene.

This clone showed up just a few times. The gene names given are mouse names. The read ends 4 residues early relative to the CDR3; the germline J gene fills the gap. J is TRBJ2-7 and V is TRBV13-1; D is ambiguous. The V end lost 1 base, the J end lost 2 bases, and 10 bases lay between the germline ends. Germline-derived CDR1 and CDR2 are NSHNY and SYGAGN. The CDR3 has 14 residues. Partial CDR3 DNA: TGTGCCAGCAGTGATTGGCCCCAGGCCTAT. This gives the protein CASSDWPQAY. The CDR3 reads in full as CASSDWPQAYEQYF.

With respect to this clone: Mouse names are used for the genes. The read gets to within 4 residues of the CDR3 end, and the germline J gene fills in the rest. This rearrangement joins TRBV13-3 to TRBJ2-5; TRBD1 might be the D (6 bases). V shed 2 bases and J shed 2 bases, with 9 bases lying between them. The CDR3 contains 14 residues. Germline V gene sequence: CDR1 NNHDY, CDR2 SYVADS. The CDR3 spells CASSEDRFQDTQYF. The covered CDR3 bases are TGTGCCAGCAGTGAAGACAGGTTCCAAGAC. The full variable domain, in which reference TRBV13-3 and TRBJ2-5 provide the parts outside the CDR3, is EAAVTQSPRSKVAVTGGKVTLSCHQTNNHDYMYWYRQDTGHGLRLIHYSYVADSTEKGDIPDGYKASRPSQENFSLILELASLSQTAVYFCASSEDRFQDTQYFGPGTRLLVL.

This clone has a handful of counts. Genes and germline come from the mouse. The CDR3 end lies 4 residues beyond the end of the read and is filled in from the germline J gene. The rearrangement links TRBV1 to TRBJ2-3; TRBD2 is a possible D gene (6 bases). Germline assignment: CDR1 NSQYPW and CDR2 LRSPGD (reference sequence). CDR3 size: 16 residues. The V end lost 0 bases, the J end lost 0 bases, and 10 bases lay between the germline ends. The part of the CDR3 DNA that was read is TGCACCTGCAGTGCAGATCGAGGGACTAGTGCAGAA. Protein sequence: CTCSADRGTSAE. The whole CDR3 sequence reads CTCSADRGTSAETLYF.

This clone showed up just a few times. Germline and genes here are mouse. With the read ending 4 residues before the CDR3 end, the germline J gene is used to fill in that end. The chain couples TRBV13-1 to TRBJ2-7, with 8 nucleotides matching TRBD1. CDR3 length: 15 residues. Germline assignment: CDR1 NSHNY and CDR2 SYGAGN. V was clipped by 4 bases and J by 0 bases; unmatched bases: 6. The sequenced part of the CDR3 DNA is TGTGCCAGCAGTCTGGGACAGGCAAGCTCCTAT. Protein sequence: CASSLGQASSY. The complete CDR3 protein is CASSLGQASSYEQYF.

This clone showed up just a few times. All gene names here are mouse names. The read finishes 3 residues shy of the CDR3 end, and the germline J gene is used to complete it. The chain is built from TRBV13-2 and TRBJ1-6; no clear D. TRBJ1-6 carries the ORF label, with uncertain function. V lost 1 base to trimming and J lost 4 bases, with 3 bases between them. Looked up from germline, CDR1 is NNHNN and CDR2 is SYGAGS (reference sequence). CDR3 length: 13 residues. The CDR3 spells CASGDWYNSPLYF. The covered CDR3 bases are TGTGCCAGCGGTGATTGGTATAATTCGCCC.

This clone has more than one count but fewer than ten. Gene names and germline refer to mouse. Coverage ceases 4 residues before the CDR3 finishes, and the germline J gene fills in the end. This sample also contains other DNA sequences that code for the same CDR3. The chain is built from TRBV5 and TRBJ1-2; maybe TRBD1 (5 bases). CDR1 LGHNA and CDR2 YNLKQL come from the germline V gene (reference sequence). The CDR3 has 14 amino acids. V lost 4 bases and J lost 0, with 9 bases in between. The CDR3 is CASSPQGANSDYTF. CDR3 DNA, as far as it was read: TGTGCCAGCAGCCCCCAGGGTGCAAACTCC.

Details on this clone: The germline and genes are mouse ones. The read comes to an end 4 residues before the CDR3 does, leaving the germline J gene to fill in the end. The chain carries TRBV13-2 and TRBJ2-5, with 11 positions matching TRBD2. With V trimmed by 9 bases and J by 0 bases, 6 bases remained unmatched. CDR1 is NNHNN, CDR2 SYGAGS, per germline (reference sequence). The CDR3 extends over 15 amino acids. The CDR3 bases that were read are TGTGCCACCGGGACTGGGGGAGTTAACCAAGAC. Protein: CATGTGGVNQD. The complete CDR3 protein is CATGTGGVNQDTQYF.

There are a few counts of this clone. Mouse gene names and germline throughout. The identical CDR3 is also encoded by other nucleotide sequences in the sample. CDR3 in amino acids: CASSRDKEVFF. Partial CDR3 DNA: TGTGCCAGCAGTCGGGACAAA. The V call is TRBV19, the J call TRBJ1-1, with a possible D match to TRBD1 (6 bases). The read terminates 4 residues ahead of where the CDR3 ends, so the germline J gene completes it. The germline gives CDR1 FNHDT, CDR2 SITEND (reference sequence). This CDR3 spans 11 amino acids.

This clone was seen repeatedly, ten times or more. Gene names follow the mouse nomenclature. Sequencing ends 3 residues short of the CDR3 end; the germline J gene provides the rest. The sample carries other DNA sequences with the same CDR3. This rearrangement joins TRBV13-1 to TRBJ1-6; D is uncertain. TRBJ1-6 is filed as an ORF, its function uncertain. V shed 2 bases and J shed 0 bases, with 6 bases lying between them. The CDR3 sequence is 15 residues long. Looked up from germline, CDR1 is NSHNY and CDR2 is SYGAGN. CDR3 in amino acids: CASSDRNSYNSPLYF. Incomplete CDR3 DNA: TGTGCCAGCAGTGACAGAAATTCCTATAATTCGCCC.

Comments on this clone: Genes and germline come from the mouse. The CDR3 extends 4 residues past the end of the read, so its final part is completed from the germline J gene. The chain combines TRBV19 with TRBJ2-3; 7 positions match TRBD2. CDR3 size: 15 residues. The germline CDR1 and CDR2 sequences are FNHDT and SITEND (reference sequence). The trim removed 2 bases at V and 1 base at J, leaving 4 bases unmatched. CDR3 loop: CASSMGGLGAETLYF. The sequenced CDR3 bases are TGTGCCAGCAGTATGGGGGGGTTGGGTGCAGAA.

This clone was counted a few times. Gene names and germline match the mouse. The CDR3 end is not reached by the read, which stops 4 residues before it; the germline J gene fills it in. The chain is built from TRBV1 and TRBJ2-5; the match to TRBD2 covers 9 bases. There are 15 residues in the CDR3. Per germline, CDR1 NSQYPW and CDR2 LRSPGD (reference sequence). Unmatched junction bases numbered 5, after V lost 7 bases and J lost 0 bases. The CDR3 protein is CTCTMTGGNQDTQYF. CDR3 bases read: TGCACCTGCACCATGACTGGGGGTAACCAAGAC.

This clone was detected only a few times. Mouse names are used for the genes. From the germline J gene comes the end of the CDR3, since the read stops 3 residues before it. Other DNA sequences from this sample encode an identical CDR3 as well. This chain uses TRBV13-1 with TRBJ1-6, with 10 nucleotides matching TRBD1. TRBJ1-6 is annotated as an ORF whose role is uncertain. V shed 7 bases, J shed 3 bases, and the junction held 1 base outside the gene matches. The length of the CDR3 is 14 residues. Per germline, CDR1 NSHNY and CDR2 SYGAGN. The CDR3 protein is CASRDRGYNSPLYF. The CDR3 DNA, read in part, is TGTGCCAGCCGGGACAGGGGCTATAATTCGCCC.

On this clone itself: Mouse gene names apply. Sequencing ends 4 residues short of the CDR3 end; the germline J gene provides the rest. The chain couples TRBV5 to TRBJ2-3; 10 bases map to TRBD1. The CDR3 totals 16 residues. The germline V gene has CDR1 LGHNA and CDR2 YNLKQL (reference sequence). Trimming at V came to 3 bases and at J to 3 bases, leaving 6 bases not matched to a gene. CDR3 sequence reads: CASSQTGGEDAETLYF. CDR3 DNA, as far as it was read: TGTGCCAGCAGCCAGACAGGGGGCGAGGACGCAGAA.

This clone was seen a handful of times. Gene names and germline match the mouse. The CDR3 end lies 4 residues beyond the end of the read and is filled in from the germline J gene. Other nucleotide sequences from this sample produce the same CDR3. J is TRBJ2-2 and V is TRBV31; 9 bases fit TRBD2. This CDR3 has 14 amino acids. Per the germline V gene, CDR1 is GKSSPN and CDR2 is SITVG. J gave up 4 bases and V 1 base, and 1 base lay outside the gene matches. The covered CDR3 bases are TGTGCCTGGAGTCCGGGACTGGGCACCGGG. It codes for CAWSPGLGTG. The full CDR3 protein reads CAWSPGLGTGQLYF.

About this clone itself: The genes and germline here are from mouse. The read is 4 residues too short to cover the CDR3 end, so that end is filled in from the germline J gene. The chain couples TRBV5 to TRBJ1-1; 10 positions agree with TRBD1. The CDR3 is 16 residues long. The germline CDR1 and CDR2 sequences are LGHNA and YNLKQL (reference sequence). J lost 1 base, V lost 4 bases, and 6 bases had no gene match. The chain's CDR3 is CASSPRDRGLNTEVFF. The CDR3 DNA, read in part, is TGTGCCAGCAGCCCCCGGGACAGGGGATTAAACACA.